This entry features one TCR beta chain sequence. The antigen remains unidentified. This CDR3 is 16 amino acids long. The V gene lost 3 bases and the J gene lost 4 bases, with 19 bases spanning the gap. Germline CDR1 is ENHRY and CDR2 is SYGVKD. The sample originates from a study of blood T cells in healthy people across ages. Regarding the study as a whole: A greater number of naive CD4+ cells and higher diversity distinguished long-lived donors from aged donors.

Then a second PCR, running about 6 to 12 cycles, was carried out with a sample-barcoded 5' primer and a J-beta primer mix. Via MiXCR, TCRdb re-called the 5' RACE reads, giving one row per CDR3 protein. The top ten clones hold roughly 30% of a sample with over 600,000 distinct CDR3 sequences, roughly two fifths of them seen once. Material for sequencing was blood. The V gene is TRBV10-3, the J gene TRBJ2-7; the D is unclear. The sequence derives from an elderly man in good health. This chain's CDR3 is CAISEELGTTMYEQYF. The CDR3 DNA reads as TGTGCCATCAGTGAAGAGTTAGGAACAACGATGTACGAGCAGTACTTC.